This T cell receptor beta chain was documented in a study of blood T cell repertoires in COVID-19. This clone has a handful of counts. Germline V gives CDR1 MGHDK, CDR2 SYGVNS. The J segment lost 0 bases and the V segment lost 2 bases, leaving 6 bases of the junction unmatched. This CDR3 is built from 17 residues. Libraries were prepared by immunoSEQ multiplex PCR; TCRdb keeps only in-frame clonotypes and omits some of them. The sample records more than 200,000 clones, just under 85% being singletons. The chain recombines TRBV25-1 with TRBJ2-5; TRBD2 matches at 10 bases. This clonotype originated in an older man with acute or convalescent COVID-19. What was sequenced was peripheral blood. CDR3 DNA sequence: TGTGCCAGCAGTGAACTAGCGGGGGCGCCGAACCAAGAGACCCAGTACTTC. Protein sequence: CASSELAGAPNQETQYF.